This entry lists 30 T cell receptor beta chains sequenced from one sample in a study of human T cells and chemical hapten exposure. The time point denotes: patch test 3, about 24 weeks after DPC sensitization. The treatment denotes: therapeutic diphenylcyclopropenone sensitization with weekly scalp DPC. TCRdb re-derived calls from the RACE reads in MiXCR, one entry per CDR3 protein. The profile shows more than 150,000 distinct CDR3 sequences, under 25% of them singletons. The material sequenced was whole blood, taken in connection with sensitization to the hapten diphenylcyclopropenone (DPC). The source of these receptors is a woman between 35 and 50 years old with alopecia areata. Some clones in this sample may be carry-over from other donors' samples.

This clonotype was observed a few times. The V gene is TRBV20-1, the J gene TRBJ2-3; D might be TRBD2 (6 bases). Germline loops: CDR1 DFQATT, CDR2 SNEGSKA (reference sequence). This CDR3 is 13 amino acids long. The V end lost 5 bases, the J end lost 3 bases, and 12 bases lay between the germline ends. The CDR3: CSAPVTSTDTQYF. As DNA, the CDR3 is TGCAGTGCTCCAGTGACTAGTACAGATACGCAGTATTTT.

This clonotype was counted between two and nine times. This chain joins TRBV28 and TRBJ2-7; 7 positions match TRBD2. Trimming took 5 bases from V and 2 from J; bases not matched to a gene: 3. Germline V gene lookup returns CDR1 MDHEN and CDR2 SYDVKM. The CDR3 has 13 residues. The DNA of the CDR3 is TGTGCCAGCAGTCTAGCGGATGCCTACGAGCAGTACTTC. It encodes CASSLADAYEQYF.

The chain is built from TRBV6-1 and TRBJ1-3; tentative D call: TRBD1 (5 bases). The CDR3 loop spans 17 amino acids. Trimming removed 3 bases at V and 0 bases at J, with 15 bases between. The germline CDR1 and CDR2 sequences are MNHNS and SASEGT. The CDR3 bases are TGTGCCAGCAGTGACCCGAAACAGGCCAACTCTGGAAACACCATATATTTT. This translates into CASSDPKQANSGNTIYF.

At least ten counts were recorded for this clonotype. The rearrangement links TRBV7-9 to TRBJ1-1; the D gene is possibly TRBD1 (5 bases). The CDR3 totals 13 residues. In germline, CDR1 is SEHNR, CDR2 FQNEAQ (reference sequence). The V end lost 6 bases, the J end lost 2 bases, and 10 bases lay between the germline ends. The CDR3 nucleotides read TGTGCCAGCAGTTCCCAGGGAAACACTGAAGCTTTCTTT. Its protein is CASSSQGNTEAFF.

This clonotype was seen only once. The CDR3 coding sequence is TGCGCCAGCAGCTTAAGGACAGGGCCCTACGAGCAGTACTTC. Amino acids: CASSLRTGPYEQYF. The gene calls are TRBV5-1 and TRBJ2-7; TRBD1 matches 8 bases. The germline CDR1 and CDR2 sequences are SGHRS and YFSETQ. The length of the CDR3 is 14 residues. V shed 2 bases, J shed 2 bases, and the junction held 3 bases outside the gene matches.

The CDR3 DNA reads TGTGCCAGCAGTGACAGACTTAATAGCAATCAGCCCCAGCATTTT. Protein product: CASSDRLNSNQPQHF. The V gene is TRBV6-1, the J gene TRBJ1-5; D gene unclear. V was shortened by 3 bases and J by 0 bases, with 9 bases between the two germline ends. The CDR3 runs to 15 residues. Germline V CDR1 and CDR2: MNHNS, SASEGT.

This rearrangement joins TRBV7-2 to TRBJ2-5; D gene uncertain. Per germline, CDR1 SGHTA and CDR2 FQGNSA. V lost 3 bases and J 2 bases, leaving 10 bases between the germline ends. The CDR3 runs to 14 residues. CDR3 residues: CASSFYGPQETQYF. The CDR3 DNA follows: TGTGCCAGCAGCTTCTACGGCCCGCAAGAGACCCAGTACTTC.

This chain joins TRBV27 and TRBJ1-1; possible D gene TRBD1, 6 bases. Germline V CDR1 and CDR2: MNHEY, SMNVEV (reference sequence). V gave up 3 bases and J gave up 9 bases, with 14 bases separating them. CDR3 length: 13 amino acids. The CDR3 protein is CASSFPGTSQAFF. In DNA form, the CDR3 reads TGTGCCAGCAGTTTTCCTGGGACATCCCAAGCTTTCTTT.

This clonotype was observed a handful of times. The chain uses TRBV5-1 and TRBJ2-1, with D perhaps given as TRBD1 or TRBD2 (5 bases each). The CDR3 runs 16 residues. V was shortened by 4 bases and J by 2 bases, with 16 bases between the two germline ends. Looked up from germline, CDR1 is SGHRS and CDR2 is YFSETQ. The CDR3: CASSPEAGSPYNEQFF. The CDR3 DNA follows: TGCGCCAGCAGCCCCGAGGCAGGGAGCCCCTACAATGAGCAGTTCTTC.

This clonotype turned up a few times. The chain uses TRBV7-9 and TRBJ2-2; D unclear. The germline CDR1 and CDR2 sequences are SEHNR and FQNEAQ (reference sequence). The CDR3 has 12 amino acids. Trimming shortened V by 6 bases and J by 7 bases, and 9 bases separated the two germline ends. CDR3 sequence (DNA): TGTGCCAGCAGTCCAAGTTACGGGGAGCTGTTTTTT. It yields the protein CASSPSYGELFF.

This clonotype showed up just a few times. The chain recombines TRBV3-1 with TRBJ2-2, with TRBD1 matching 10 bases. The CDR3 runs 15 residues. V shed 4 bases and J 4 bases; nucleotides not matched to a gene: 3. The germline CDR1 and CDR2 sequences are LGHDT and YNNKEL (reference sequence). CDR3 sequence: CASSRGTGATGELFF. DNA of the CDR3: TGTGCCAGCAGCCGAGGGACAGGGGCCACCGGGGAGCTGTTTTTT.

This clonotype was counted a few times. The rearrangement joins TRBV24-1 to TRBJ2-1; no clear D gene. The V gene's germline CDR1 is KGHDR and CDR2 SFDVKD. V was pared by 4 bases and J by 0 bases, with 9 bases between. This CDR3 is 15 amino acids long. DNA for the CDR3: TGTGCCACCAGTGACTCTTATAGCTCCTACAATGAGCAGTTCTTC. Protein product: CATSDSYSSYNEQFF.

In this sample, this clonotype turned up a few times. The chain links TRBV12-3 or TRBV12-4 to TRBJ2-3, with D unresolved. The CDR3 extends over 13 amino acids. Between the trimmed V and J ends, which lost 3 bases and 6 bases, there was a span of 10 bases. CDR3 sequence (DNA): TGTGCCAGCAGTTTGATGGAAGCGGATACGCAGTATTTT. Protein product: CASSLMEADTQYF.

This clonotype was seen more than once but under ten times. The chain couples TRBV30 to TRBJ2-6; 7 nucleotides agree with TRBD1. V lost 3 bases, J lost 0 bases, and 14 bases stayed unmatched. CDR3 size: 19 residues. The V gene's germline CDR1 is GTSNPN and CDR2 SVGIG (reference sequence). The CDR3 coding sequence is TGTGCCTGGAGACGACGATACAGGGGTCCCCACTCTGGGGCCAACGTCCTGACTTTC. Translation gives CAWRRRYRGPHSGANVLTF.

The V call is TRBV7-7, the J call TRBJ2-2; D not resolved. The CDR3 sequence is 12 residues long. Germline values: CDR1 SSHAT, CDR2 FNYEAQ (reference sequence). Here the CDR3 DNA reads TGTGCTAGTCGCACTGAGGCCGGGGAGCTGTTTTTT. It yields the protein CASRTEAGELFF.

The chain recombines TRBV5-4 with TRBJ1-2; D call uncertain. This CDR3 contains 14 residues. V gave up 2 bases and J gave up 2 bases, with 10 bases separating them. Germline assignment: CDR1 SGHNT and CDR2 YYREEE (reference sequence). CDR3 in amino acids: CASSLKGMNYGYTF. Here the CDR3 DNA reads TGTGCCAGCAGCTTAAAAGGGATGAACTATGGCTACACCTTC.

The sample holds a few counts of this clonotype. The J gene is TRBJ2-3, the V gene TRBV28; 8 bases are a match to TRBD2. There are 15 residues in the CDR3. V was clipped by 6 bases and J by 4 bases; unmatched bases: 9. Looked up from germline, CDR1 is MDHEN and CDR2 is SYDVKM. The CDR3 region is CASSRGGRNPDTQYF. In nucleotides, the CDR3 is TGTGCCAGCAGCAGGGGCGGGAGGAACCCAGATACGCAGTATTTT.

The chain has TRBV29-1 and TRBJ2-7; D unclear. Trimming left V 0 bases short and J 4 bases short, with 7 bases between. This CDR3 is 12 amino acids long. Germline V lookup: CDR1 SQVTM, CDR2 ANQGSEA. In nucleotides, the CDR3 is TGCAGCGTTGAAGATCCCGGGTACGAGCAGTACTTC. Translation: CSVEDPGYEQYF.

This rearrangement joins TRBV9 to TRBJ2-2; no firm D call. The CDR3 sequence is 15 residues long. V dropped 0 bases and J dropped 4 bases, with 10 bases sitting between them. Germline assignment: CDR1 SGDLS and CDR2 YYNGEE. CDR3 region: CASSVGQPGTGELFF. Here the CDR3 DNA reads TGTGCCAGCAGCGTAGGGCAGCCGGGCACCGGGGAGCTGTTTTTT. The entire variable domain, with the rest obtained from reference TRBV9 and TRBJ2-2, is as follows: DSGVTQTPKHLITATGQRVTLRCSPRSGDLSVYWYQQSLDQGLQFLIQYYNGEERAKGNILERFSAQQFPDLHSELNLSSLELGDSALYFCASSVGQPGTGELFFGEGSRLTVL.

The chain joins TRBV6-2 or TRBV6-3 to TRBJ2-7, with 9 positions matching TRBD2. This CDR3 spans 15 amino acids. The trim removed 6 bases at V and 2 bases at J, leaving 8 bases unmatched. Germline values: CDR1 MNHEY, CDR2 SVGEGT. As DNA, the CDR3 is TGTGCCAGCAGGTCACCTACTAGCGGGCCCTACGAGCAGTACTTC. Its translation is CASRSPTSGPYEQYF.

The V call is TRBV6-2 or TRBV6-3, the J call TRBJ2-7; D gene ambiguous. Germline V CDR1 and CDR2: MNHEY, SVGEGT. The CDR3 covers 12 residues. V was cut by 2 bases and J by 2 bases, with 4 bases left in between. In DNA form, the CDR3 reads TGTGCCAGCAGTTACCCCCCCTACGAGCAGTACTTC. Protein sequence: CASSYPPYEQYF.

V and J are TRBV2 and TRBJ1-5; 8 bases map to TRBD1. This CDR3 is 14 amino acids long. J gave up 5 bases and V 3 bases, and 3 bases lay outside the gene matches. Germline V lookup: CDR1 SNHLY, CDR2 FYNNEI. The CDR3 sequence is CASSDRGRDQPQHF. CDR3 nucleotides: TGTGCCAGCAGTGACAGGGGGCGCGATCAGCCCCAGCATTTT. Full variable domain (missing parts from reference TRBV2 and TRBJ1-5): EPEVTQTPSHQVTQMGQEVILRCVPISNHLYFYWYRQILGQKVEFLVSFYNNEISEKSEIFDDQFSVERPDGSNFTLKIRSTKLEDSAMYFCASSDRGRDQPQHFGDGTRLSIL.

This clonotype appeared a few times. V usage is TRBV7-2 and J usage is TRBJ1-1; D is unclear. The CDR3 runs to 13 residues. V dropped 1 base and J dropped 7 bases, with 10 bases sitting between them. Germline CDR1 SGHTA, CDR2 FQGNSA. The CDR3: CASSLGQTNEAFF. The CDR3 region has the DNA TGTGCCAGCAGCTTAGGGCAAACTAATGAAGCTTTCTTT.

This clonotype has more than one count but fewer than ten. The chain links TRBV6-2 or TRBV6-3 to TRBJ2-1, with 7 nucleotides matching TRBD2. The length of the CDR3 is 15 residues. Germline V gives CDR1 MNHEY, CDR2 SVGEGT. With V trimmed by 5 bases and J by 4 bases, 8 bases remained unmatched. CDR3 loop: CASSGSGNYYNEQFF. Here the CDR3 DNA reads TGTGCCAGCAGTGGGAGCGGGAATTATTACAATGAGCAGTTCTTC.

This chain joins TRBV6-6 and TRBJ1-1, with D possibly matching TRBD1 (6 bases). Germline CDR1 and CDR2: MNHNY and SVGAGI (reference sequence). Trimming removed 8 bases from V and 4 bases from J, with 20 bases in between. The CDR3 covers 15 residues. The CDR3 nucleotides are TGTGCCAGCCGAAGAGAACAGGGCAGTGCCACTGAAGCTTTCTTT. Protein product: CASRREQGSATEAFF.

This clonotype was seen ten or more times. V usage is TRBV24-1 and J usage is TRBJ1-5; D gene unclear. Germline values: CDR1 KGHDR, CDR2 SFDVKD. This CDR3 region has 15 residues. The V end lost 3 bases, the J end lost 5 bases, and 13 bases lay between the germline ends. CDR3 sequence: CATSDDSKLDQPQHF. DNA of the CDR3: TGTGCCACCAGTGATGATTCCAAACTAGATCAGCCCCAGCATTTT.

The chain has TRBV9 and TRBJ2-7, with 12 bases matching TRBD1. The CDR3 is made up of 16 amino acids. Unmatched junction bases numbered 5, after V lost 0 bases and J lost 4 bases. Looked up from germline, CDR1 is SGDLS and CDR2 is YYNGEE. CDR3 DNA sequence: TGTGCCAGCAGCGTAGCCCCGGGACAGGGGGCGTACGAGCAGTACTTC. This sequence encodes CASSVAPGQGAYEQYF.

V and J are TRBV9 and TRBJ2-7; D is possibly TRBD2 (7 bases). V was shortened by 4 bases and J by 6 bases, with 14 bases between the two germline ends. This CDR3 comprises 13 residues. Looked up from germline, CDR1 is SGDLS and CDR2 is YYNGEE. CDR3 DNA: TGTGCCAGCAGCCCCCGGGGGGCCGGCGAGCAGTACTTC. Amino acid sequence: CASSPRGAGEQYF.

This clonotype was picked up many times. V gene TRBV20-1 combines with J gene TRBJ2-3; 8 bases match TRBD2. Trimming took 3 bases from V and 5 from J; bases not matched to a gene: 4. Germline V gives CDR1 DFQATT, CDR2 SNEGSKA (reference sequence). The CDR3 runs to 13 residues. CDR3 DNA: TGCAGTGCTAGTAGGCTAGCGGGAGATACGCAGTATTTT. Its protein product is CSASRLAGDTQYF.

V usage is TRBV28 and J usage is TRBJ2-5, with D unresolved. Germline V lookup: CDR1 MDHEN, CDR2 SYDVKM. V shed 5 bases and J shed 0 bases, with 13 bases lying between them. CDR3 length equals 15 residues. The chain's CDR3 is CASSMPYKDQETQYF. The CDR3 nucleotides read TGTGCCAGCAGTATGCCATACAAGGACCAAGAGACCCAGTACTTC.